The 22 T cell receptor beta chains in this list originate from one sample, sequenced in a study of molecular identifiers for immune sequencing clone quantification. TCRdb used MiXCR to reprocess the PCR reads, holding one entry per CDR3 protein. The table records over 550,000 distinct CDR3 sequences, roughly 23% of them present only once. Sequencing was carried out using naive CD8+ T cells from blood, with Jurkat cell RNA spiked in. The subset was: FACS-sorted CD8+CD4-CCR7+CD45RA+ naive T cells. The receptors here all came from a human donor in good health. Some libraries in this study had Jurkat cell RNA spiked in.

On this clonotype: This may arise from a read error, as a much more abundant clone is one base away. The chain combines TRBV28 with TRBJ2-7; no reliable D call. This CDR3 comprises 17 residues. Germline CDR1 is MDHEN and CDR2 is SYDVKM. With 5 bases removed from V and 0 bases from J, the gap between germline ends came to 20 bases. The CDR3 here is CASSRRRPVMDSYEQYF. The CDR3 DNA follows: TGTGCCAGCAGTAGACGGCGGCCCGTTATGGACTCCTACGAGCAGTACTTC.

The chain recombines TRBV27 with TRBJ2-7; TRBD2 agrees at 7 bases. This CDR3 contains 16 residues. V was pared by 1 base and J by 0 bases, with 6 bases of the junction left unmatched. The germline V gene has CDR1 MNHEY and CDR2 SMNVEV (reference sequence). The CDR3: CASSLWAGVSSYEQYF. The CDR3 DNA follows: TGTGCCAGCAGTTTATGGGCGGGGGTTAGCTCCTACGAGCAGTACTTC.

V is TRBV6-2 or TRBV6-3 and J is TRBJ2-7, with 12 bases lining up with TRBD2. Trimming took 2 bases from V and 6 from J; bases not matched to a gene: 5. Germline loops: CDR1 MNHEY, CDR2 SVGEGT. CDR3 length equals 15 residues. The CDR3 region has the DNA TGTGCCAGCAGTTACCTGGGACTAGCGGGCCTCGAGCAGTACTTC. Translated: CASSYLGLAGLEQYF.

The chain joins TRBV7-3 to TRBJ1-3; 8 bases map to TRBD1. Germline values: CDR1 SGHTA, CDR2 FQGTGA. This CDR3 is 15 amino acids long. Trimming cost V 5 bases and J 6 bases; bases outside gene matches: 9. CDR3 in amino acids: CASSEDTGGANTIYF. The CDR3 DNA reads TGTGCCAGCAGCGAAGACACAGGGGGTGCAAACACCATATATTTT.

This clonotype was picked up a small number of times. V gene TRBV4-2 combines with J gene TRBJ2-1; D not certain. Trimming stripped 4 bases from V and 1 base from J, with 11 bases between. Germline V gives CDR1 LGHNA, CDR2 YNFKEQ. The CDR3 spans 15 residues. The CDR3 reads CASSPPGASYNEQFF. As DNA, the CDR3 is TGTGCCAGCAGCCCCCCTGGCGCATCCTACAATGAGCAGTTCTTC.

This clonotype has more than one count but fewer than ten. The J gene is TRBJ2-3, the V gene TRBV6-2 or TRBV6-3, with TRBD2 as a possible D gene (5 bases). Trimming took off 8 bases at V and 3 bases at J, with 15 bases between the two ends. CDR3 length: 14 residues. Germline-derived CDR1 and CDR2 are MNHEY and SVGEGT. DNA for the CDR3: TGTGCCAGCGAGAAGGGAGTATGGACAGATACGCAGTATTTT. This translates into CASEKGVWTDTQYF.

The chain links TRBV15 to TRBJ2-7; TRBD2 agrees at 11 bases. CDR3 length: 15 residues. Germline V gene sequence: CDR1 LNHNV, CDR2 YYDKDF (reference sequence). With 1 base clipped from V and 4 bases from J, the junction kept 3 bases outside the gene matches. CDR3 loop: CATSRGRTSGYEQYF. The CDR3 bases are TGTGCCACCAGCAGAGGCCGGACTAGCGGGTACGAGCAGTACTTC.

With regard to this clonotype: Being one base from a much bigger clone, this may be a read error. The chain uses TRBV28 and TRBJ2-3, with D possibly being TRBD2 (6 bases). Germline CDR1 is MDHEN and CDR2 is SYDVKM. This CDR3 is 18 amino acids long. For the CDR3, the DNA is TGTGCCAGCAGTTTTACCGGGGAGGACCCGCGCTACACAGATGCGCAGTATTTT. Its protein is CASSFTGEDPRYTDAQYF.

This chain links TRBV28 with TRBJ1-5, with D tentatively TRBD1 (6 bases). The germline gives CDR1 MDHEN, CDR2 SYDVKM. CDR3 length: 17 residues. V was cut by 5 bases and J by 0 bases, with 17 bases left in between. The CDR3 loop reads CASSPPQGTYSNQPQHF. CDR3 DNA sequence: TGTGCCAGCAGTCCCCCCCAGGGGACTTATAGCAATCAGCCCCAGCATTTT.

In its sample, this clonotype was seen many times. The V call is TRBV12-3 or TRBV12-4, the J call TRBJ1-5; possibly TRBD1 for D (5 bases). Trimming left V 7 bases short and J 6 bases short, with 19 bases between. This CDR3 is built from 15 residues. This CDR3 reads CASTHERAGGQPQHF. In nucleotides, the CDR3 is TGTGCCAGCACCCATGAGAGGGCGGGGGGTCAGCCCCAGCATTTT.

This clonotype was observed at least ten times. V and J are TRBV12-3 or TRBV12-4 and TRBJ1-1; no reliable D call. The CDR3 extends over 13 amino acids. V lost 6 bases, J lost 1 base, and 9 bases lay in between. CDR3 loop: CASSPRQNTEAFF. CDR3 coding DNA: TGTGCCAGCAGCCCAAGACAGAACACTGAAGCTTTCTTT.

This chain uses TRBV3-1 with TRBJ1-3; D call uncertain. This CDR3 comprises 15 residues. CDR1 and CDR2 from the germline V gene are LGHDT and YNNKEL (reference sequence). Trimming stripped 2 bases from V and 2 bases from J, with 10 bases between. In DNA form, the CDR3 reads TGTGCCAGCAGCCAAACTCTCGCGGCTGGAAACACCATATATTTT. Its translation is CASSQTLAAGNTIYF.

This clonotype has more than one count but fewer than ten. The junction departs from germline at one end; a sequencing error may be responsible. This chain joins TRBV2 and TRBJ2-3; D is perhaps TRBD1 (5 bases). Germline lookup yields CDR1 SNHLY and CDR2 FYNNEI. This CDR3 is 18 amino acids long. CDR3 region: CACSTPSAAGIRTDTQYF. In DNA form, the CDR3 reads TGTGCCTGCAGCACCCCATCCGCAGCAGGGATCCGCACAGATACGCAGTATTTT.

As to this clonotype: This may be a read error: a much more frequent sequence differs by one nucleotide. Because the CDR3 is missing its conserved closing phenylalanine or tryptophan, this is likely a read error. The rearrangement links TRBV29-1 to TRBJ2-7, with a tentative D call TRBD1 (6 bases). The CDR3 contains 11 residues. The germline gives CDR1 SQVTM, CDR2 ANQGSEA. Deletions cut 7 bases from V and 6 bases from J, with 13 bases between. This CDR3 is CSAKQGLEQYY. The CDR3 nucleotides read TGCAGCGCAAAACAGGGCCTCGAGCAGTACTAC.

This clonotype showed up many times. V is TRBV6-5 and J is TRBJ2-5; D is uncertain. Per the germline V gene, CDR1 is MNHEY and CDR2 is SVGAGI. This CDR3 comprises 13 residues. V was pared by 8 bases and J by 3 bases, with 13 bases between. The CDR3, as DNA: TGTGCCAGCCGTTTGGAGTACGAAGAGACCCAGTACTTC. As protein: CASRLEYEETQYF.

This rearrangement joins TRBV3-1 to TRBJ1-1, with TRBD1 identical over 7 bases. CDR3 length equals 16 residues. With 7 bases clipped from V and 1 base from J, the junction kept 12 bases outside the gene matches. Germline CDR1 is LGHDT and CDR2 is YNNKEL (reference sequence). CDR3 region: CASNHGRGGANTEAFF. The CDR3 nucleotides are TGTGCCAGCAACCATGGTCGAGGGGGCGCGAACACTGAAGCTTTCTTT.

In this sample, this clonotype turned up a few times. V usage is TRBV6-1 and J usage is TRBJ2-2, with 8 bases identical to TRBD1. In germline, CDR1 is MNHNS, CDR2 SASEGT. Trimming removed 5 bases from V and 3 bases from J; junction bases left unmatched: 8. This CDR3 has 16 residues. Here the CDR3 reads CASSMYRGADTGELFF. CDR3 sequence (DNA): TGTGCCAGCAGTATGTACAGGGGGGCGGACACCGGGGAGCTGTTTTTT.

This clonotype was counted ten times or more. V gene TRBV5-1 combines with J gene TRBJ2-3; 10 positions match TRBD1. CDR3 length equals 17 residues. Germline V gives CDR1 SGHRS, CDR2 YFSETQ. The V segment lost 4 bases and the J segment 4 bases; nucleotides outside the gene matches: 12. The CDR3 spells CASSPFYGQGGPDTQYF. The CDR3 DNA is TGCGCCAGCAGCCCCTTTTACGGACAGGGGGGCCCAGATACGCAGTATTTT.

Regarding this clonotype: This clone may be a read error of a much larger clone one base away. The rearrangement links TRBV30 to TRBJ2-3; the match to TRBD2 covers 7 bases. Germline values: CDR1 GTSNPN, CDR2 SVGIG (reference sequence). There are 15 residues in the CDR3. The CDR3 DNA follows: TGTGCCTGGAGTGTATTGGCGGGAGTGGCGGATACGCTGTATTTT. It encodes CAWSVLAGVADTLYF.

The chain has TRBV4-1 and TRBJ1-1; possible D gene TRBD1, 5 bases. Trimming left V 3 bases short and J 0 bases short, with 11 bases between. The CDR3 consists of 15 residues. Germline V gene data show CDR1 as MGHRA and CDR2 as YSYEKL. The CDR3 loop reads CASSHTGGLNTEAFF. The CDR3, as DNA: TGCGCCAGCAGCCACACGGGGGGGTTGAACACTGAAGCTTTCTTT.

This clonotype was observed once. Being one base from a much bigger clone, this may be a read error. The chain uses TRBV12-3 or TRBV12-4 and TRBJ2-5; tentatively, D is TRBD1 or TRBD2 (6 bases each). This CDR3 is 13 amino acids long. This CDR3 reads CASSYGGMETRYF. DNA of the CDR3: TGTGCCAGCAGTTACGGGGGCATGGAGACCCGGTACTTC.

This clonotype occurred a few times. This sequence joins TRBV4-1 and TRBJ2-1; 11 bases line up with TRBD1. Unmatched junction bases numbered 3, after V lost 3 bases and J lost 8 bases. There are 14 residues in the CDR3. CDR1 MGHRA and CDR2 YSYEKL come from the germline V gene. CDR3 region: CASSQGQGEDEQFF. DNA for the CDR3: TGCGCCAGCAGCCAGGGACAGGGGGAAGATGAGCAGTTCTTC.